Included here is one T cell receptor beta chain sequence, with context. What it binds is not known. This sample is part of a study of cytomegalovirus exposure and HLA in healthy donors. Study-level findings and limits: The sole available immune exposure information was CMV serostatus.

In the PCR, 60 Vbeta and 13 Jbeta primers were used. Sequenced by immunoSEQ multiplex PCR; TCRdb stores in-frame clones only, minus some. The sample includes approximately 110,000 clones, under 85% of them seen just once. Losses at the gene ends were 4 bases for V and 7 bases for J; bases not matched to a gene: 10. The CDR3 has 15 amino acids. Germline CDR1 MNHNS, CDR2 SASEGT. Although they were nominally healthy when sampled, donors likely had unrecorded immune exposures. The sequenced sample consisted of PBMCs. The V gene is TRBV6-1, the J gene TRBJ1-1, with 9 nucleotides matching TRBD1. This receptor was taken from a man between 18 and 29 years old in good health and CMV-seronegative. CDR3 residues: CASSVRQGVRLEAFF. In nucleotides, the CDR3 is TGTGCCAGCAGTGTTAGACAGGGGGTGAGGCTTGAAGCTTTCTTT.